This TCR beta chain was recorded in a study of tumor and adjacent non-tumor tissue in lung cancer. The library came from three nested PCR rounds adapted from ARM-PCR protocols. TCRdb called the multiplex PCR reads again in MiXCR, with one record for every CDR3 protein. The table lists some 200,000 distinct CDR3 sequences, approximately 74% of them singletons, with 20% to 25% in the top ten. This CDR3 is built from 13 residues. Trimming cost V 6 bases and J 19 bases, with 22 bases left between them. The germline V gene encodes CDR1 SGHAT and CDR2 FQNNGV. This sample's RNA came from whole unsorted tissue. This clonotype appeared a few times.

The sequencing input was lung tumor tissue. This TCR was recovered from a man aged 55 to 70 with non-small cell lung cancer. This chain uses TRBV11-2 with TRBJ2-6, with D perhaps TRBD1 (5 bases). CDR3 sequence: CASSPISGANVTF. The CDR3 nucleotides read TGTGCCAGCAGTCCTATCTCTGGGGCCAACGTCACTTTC.